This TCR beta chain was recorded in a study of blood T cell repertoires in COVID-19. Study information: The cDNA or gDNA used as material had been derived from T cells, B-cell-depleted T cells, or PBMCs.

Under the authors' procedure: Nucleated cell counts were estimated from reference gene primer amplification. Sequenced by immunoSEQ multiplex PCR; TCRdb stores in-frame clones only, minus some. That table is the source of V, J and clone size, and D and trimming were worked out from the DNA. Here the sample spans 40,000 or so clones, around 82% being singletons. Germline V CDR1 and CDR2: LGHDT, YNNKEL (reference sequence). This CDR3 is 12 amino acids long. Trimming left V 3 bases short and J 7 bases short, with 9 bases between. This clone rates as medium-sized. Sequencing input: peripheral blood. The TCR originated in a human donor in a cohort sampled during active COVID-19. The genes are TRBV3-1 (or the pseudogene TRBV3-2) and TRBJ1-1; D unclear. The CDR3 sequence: CASSQAGSEAFF. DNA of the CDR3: TGTGCCAGCAGCCAGGCGGGCAGTGAAGCTTTCTTT.